Shown below are 22 T cell receptor beta chains from a single sample sequenced in a study of blood T cell repertoires in COVID-19. Method: immunoSEQ multiplex PCR; TCRdb's copy keeps in-frame clones and lacks some. The table includes around 440,000 clones, approximately 88% detected once. The sample comprised peripheral blood. Source of these receptors: a woman aged 45 to 65 with COVID-19, enrolled during active disease.

The V gene is TRBV6-5, the J gene TRBJ2-3; 8 nucleotides align to TRBD1. The CDR3 runs 15 residues. V lost 2 bases to trimming and J lost 5 bases; unmatched junction nucleotides: 6. Germline lookup yields CDR1 MNHEY and CDR2 SVGAGI. CDR3 nucleotide sequence: TGTGCCAGCAGTTACGTTCAGGGGGCGGGAGATACGCAGTATTTT. It yields the protein CASSYVQGAGDTQYF.

The chain uses TRBV7-3 and TRBJ2-1; 9 positions match TRBD2. CDR3 length equals 17 residues. Germline V gives CDR1 SGHTA, CDR2 FQGTGA. Trimming removed 0 bases from V and 4 bases from J; junction bases left unmatched: 7. CDR3 sequence reads: CASSLTAPSGGYNEQFF. The CDR3 region has the DNA TGTGCCAGCAGCTTAACGGCCCCCAGCGGGGGGTACAATGAGCAGTTCTTC.

The chain combines TRBV27 with TRBJ1-2, with TRBD1 matching over 10 bases. J lost 4 bases, V lost 6 bases, and 17 bases had no gene match. CDR1 MNHEY and CDR2 SMNVEV come from the germline V gene (reference sequence). The CDR3 length is 18 residues. CDR3 region: CASRQFRDRGSRGYGYTF. Written as DNA, the CDR3 is TGTGCCAGCAGACAGTTCCGGGACAGGGGATCTCGGGGCTATGGCTACACCTTC.

This chain links TRBV7-2 with TRBJ2-5; 12 nucleotides align to TRBD2. V lost 1 base and J lost 4; bases outside the gene matches: 1. Germline V gene lookup returns CDR1 SGHTA and CDR2 FQGNSA. The CDR3 covers 15 residues. CDR3 residues: CASSLVLAGGETQYF. DNA of the CDR3: TGTGCCAGCAGCTTAGTACTAGCGGGGGGAGAGACCCAGTACTTC.

V gene TRBV7-2 combines with J gene TRBJ2-2; the match to TRBD2 covers 11 bases. V trimming: 2 bases; J trimming: 4 bases; junction bases outside the gene matches: 9. The CDR3 totals 18 residues. Germline CDR1 and CDR2: SGHTA and FQGNSA. CDR3 sequence reads: CASSLSGLAGLVTGELFF. The CDR3 DNA is TGTGCCAGCAGCTTATCCGGACTAGCGGGCTTAGTCACCGGGGAGCTGTTTTTT.

The J gene is TRBJ1-4, the V gene TRBV5-1; D unclear. Per germline, CDR1 SGHRS and CDR2 YFSETQ. The CDR3 runs to 14 residues. V was shortened by 0 bases and J by 7 bases, with 10 bases between the two germline ends. The CDR3 is CASSLDGLFEKLFF. The DNA of the CDR3 is TGCGCCAGCAGCTTGGACGGGTTGTTTGAAAAACTGTTTTTT.

The chain is built from TRBV30 and TRBJ1-1; weak D call: TRBD1 (5 bases). Trimming shortened V by 4 bases and J by 5 bases, and 14 bases separated the two germline ends. Germline CDR1 GTSNPN, CDR2 SVGIG (reference sequence). The CDR3 extends over 13 amino acids. As DNA, the CDR3 is TGTGCCTGGACTCGGAGCGGGGCAACTGAAGCTTTCTTT. Residues: CAWTRSGATEAFF.

This clone was seen a handful of times. The chain carries TRBV7-9 and TRBJ2-1; 9 bases line up with TRBD2. Germline CDR1 and CDR2: SEHNR and FQNEAQ (reference sequence). The CDR3 has 15 residues. V shed 5 bases, J shed 6 bases, and the junction held 8 bases outside the gene matches. CDR3 protein: CASSTLAGYGNEQFF. As DNA, the CDR3 is TGTGCCAGCAGCACACTAGCGGGTTACGGCAATGAGCAGTTCTTC.

The genes are TRBV6-5 and TRBJ1-2; 9 bases line up with TRBD1. The CDR3 contains 14 residues. J was trimmed by 4 bases and V by 8 bases; bases with no gene match: 8. Per germline, CDR1 MNHEY and CDR2 SVGAGI. The CDR3 coding sequence is TGTGCCAGCCTCTCCGGGACAGGGCTCTATGGCTACACCTTC. Encoded protein: CASLSGTGLYGYTF.

The gene calls are TRBV2 and TRBJ2-3; D is ambiguous. CDR1 is SNHLY and CDR2 is FYNNEI in the germline V gene. V lost 5 bases and J lost 6, with 21 bases in between. CDR3 length equals 16 residues. CDR3: CASSRRAFQVLDTQYF. CDR3 in DNA: TGTGCCAGCAGTCGCCGAGCCTTTCAAGTTTTGGATACGCAGTATTTT.

The chain employs TRBV10-2 and TRBJ1-6; maybe TRBD1 (6 bases). From germline, CDR1 is WSHSY and CDR2 SAAADI. CDR3 size: 15 residues. With 8 bases removed from V and 7 bases from J, the gap between germline ends came to 18 bases. As DNA, the CDR3 is TGCGCCAGCTCACGAGGGGGGGGGCAGAATTCACCCCTCCACTTT. Translated, it gives CASSRGGGQNSPLHF.

This CDR3 is CASSPGQGNLNQPQHF. CDR3 nucleotides: TGTGCCAGCAGCCCGGGACAGGGCAACTTGAATCAGCCCCAGCATTTT. The chain carries TRBV9 and TRBJ1-5; TRBD1 matches at 9 bases. Germline trimming cut 4 bases from V and 4 bases from J; bases unmatched to any gene: 9. Germline loops: CDR1 SGDLS, CDR2 YYNGEE. This CDR3 has 16 residues.

This clone occurred once. The chain has TRBV2 and TRBJ2-5; D perhaps matches TRBD2 (5 bases). The V gene's germline CDR1 is SNHLY and CDR2 FYNNEI. V was pared by 7 bases and J by 2 bases, with 14 bases between. The CDR3 loop spans 14 amino acids. CDR3 in amino acids: CASNQRGLQETQYF. As DNA, the CDR3 is TGTGCCAGCAATCAGCGTGGACTTCAAGAGACCCAGTACTTC.

The chain has TRBV7-2 and TRBJ1-4; the D is unclear. Germline CDR1 and CDR2: SGHTA and FQGNSA. V lost 8 bases and J lost 0, with 10 bases in between. The CDR3 has 14 amino acids. The CDR3 reads CASRARPTNEKLFF. In DNA, the CDR3 is TGTGCCAGCCGAGCCAGGCCAACTAATGAAAAACTGTTTTTT.

The chain recombines TRBV10-3 with TRBJ2-7; 7 positions match TRBD1. V dropped 10 bases and J dropped 1; count of bases not matched to a gene: 10. CDR1 and CDR2 (germline): ENHRY, SYGVKD. CDR3 length: 14 residues. The CDR3 here is CASARQGESYEQYF. CDR3 DNA: TGTGCCAGTGCAAGACAGGGCGAATCCTACGAGCAGTACTTC.

The gene calls are TRBV6-5 and TRBJ1-1; TRBD1 might be the D (5 bases). There are 15 residues in the CDR3. From germline, CDR1 is MNHEY and CDR2 SVGAGI. The ends were cut back, 2 bases at V and 1 base at J, with 11 bases in the middle. CDR3 DNA: TGTGCCAGCAGTTACGCCGTAGGGGAGAACACTGAAGCTTTCTTT. Protein: CASSYAVGENTEAFF.

The V gene is TRBV19, the J gene TRBJ2-3; 9 bases fit TRBD2. Unmatched junction bases numbered 8, after V lost 7 bases and J lost 6 bases. Germline CDR1 and CDR2: LNHDA and SQIVND (reference sequence). This CDR3 contains 14 residues. The CDR3 is CASKILAGEDTQYF. The CDR3 nucleotides are TGTGCCAGTAAGATACTAGCGGGCGAGGATACGCAGTATTTT.

The rearrangement joins TRBV19 to TRBJ2-2; D might be TRBD2 (5 bases). The CDR3 sequence is 14 residues long. The germline V gene encodes CDR1 LNHDA and CDR2 SQIVND (reference sequence). Deletions cut 1 base from V and 4 bases from J, with 7 bases between. The CDR3 region is CASSIGRATGELFF. The CDR3 DNA reads TGTGCCAGTAGTATAGGGCGGGCCACCGGGGAGCTGTTTTTT.

V gene TRBV11-2 combines with J gene TRBJ2-5, with TRBD2 matching 9 bases. The CDR3 consists of 15 residues. Trimming took 7 bases from V and 6 from J; bases not matched to a gene: 12. Germline lookup yields CDR1 SGHAT and CDR2 FQNNGV. DNA of the CDR3: TGTGCCAGCATTTCGGTAGCGGGAGTGGGAAAGACCCAGTACTTC. This encodes CASISVAGVGKTQYF.

This chain links TRBV9 with TRBJ2-7; 15 nucleotides agree with TRBD2. V dropped 8 bases and J dropped 5; count of bases not matched to a gene: 8. The germline V gene encodes CDR1 SGDLS and CDR2 YYNGEE. The CDR3 runs to 15 residues. The CDR3 reads CASAKGLAGGNEQYF. CDR3 in DNA: TGTGCCAGTGCTAAAGGACTAGCGGGGGGGAACGAGCAGTACTTC.

The chain couples TRBV19 to TRBJ1-5, with D maybe TRBD1 (6 bases). The CDR3 has 14 amino acids. Trimming stripped 4 bases from V and 4 bases from J, with 11 bases between. CDR1 is LNHDA, CDR2 SQIVND, per germline (reference sequence). In DNA, the CDR3 is TGTGCCAGTAGTAAGGACAGTGGAAATCAGCCCCAGCATTTT. Protein: CASSKDSGNQPQHF.

The CDR3: CASSWTGVGYGYTF. The DNA for the CDR3 is TGTGCCAGCAGTTGGACAGGGGTGGGCTATGGCTACACCTTC. The V call is TRBV6-5, the J call TRBJ1-2; 9 bases are a match to TRBD1. CDR3 length: 14 residues. Trimming took 4 bases from V and 4 from J; bases not matched to a gene: 4. Germline V gene lookup returns CDR1 MNHEY and CDR2 SVGAGI.